One and the same sample provided the 29 T cell receptor beta chains below, sequenced in a study of technical replicates of blood from several donors. Clones were read by immunoSEQ multiplex PCR, and TCRdb kept only the in-frame ones, dropping some. The sample holds 55,000 to 80,000 clones; around 92% are singletons and the top ten take 0.35% to 0.45%. Material: T cells isolated from PBMCs. These receptor sequences come from a human donor in good health.

The rearrangement links TRBV13 to TRBJ2-3; TRBD1 matches at 12 bases. CDR3 length: 16 residues. CDR1 is PRHDT and CDR2 is FYEKMQ in the germline V gene (reference sequence). With 4 bases clipped from V and 1 base from J, the junction kept 3 bases outside the gene matches. The CDR3 is CASSSWDRGRTDTQYF. CDR3 DNA sequence: TGTGCCAGCAGCTCCTGGGACAGGGGGCGCACAGATACGCAGTATTTT. Looking up the rest from reference TRBV13 and TRBJ2-3 gives the full variable domain: AAGVIQSPRHLIKEKRETATLKCYPIPRHDTVYWYQQGPGQDPQFLISFYEKMQSDKGSIPDRFSAQQFSDYHSELNMSSLELGDSALYFCASSSWDRGRTDTQYFGPGTRLTVL.

This clone came up once. This chain connects TRBV10-3 to TRBJ2-7, with D possibly TRBD1 on 6 matching bases. This CDR3 has 13 amino acids. CDR1 and CDR2 (germline): ENHRY, SYGVKD. V gave up 2 bases and J gave up 2 bases, with 7 bases separating them. The CDR3 protein is CAISEGQPYEQYF. The CDR3 coding sequence is TGTGCCATCAGTGAGGGACAGCCCTACGAGCAGTACTTC.

The chain couples TRBV6-5 to TRBJ1-4; D not certain. This CDR3 spans 15 amino acids. CDR1 and CDR2 from the germline V gene are MNHEY and SVGAGI. Trimming took off 6 bases at V and 1 base at J, with 12 bases between the two ends. DNA for the CDR3: TGTGCCAGCAGACCGAGCCGTTTAACTAATGAAAAACTGTTTTTT. Encoded protein: CASRPSRLTNEKLFF.

The V call is TRBV7-9, the J call TRBJ2-1, with 8 nucleotides matching TRBD1. This CDR3 spans 15 amino acids. Germline V gives CDR1 SEHNR, CDR2 FQNEAQ (reference sequence). V lost 5 bases and J lost 8; bases outside the gene matches: 11. As DNA, the CDR3 is TGTGCCAGCAGCAAGGGACAGGACTCTTGGGATGAGCAGTTCTTC. Protein product: CASSKGQDSWDEQFF.

This chain joins TRBV5-4 and TRBJ2-1; TRBD2 matches 8 bases. CDR1 SGHNT and CDR2 YYREEE come from the germline V gene (reference sequence). CDR3 length: 15 amino acids. Unmatched junction bases numbered 3, after V lost 2 bases and J lost 2 bases. The CDR3 here is CASSLGSGAYNEQFF. The CDR3 DNA follows: TGTGCCAGCAGCTTAGGTAGCGGGGCCTACAATGAGCAGTTCTTC.

V and J are TRBV9 and TRBJ2-5, with 7 bases lining up with TRBD1. Germline V gives CDR1 SGDLS, CDR2 YYNGEE. V lost 3 bases, J lost 4 bases, and 0 bases stayed unmatched. CDR3 length: 12 amino acids. The CDR3 loop reads CASSGQGETQYF. CDR3 coding DNA: TGTGCCAGCAGCGGACAGGGAGAGACCCAGTACTTC.

The chain couples TRBV4-1 to TRBJ2-7; TRBD1 agrees at 8 bases. J gave up 4 bases and V 4 bases, and 6 bases lay outside the gene matches. Germline values: CDR1 MGHRA, CDR2 YSYEKL. The CDR3 contains 14 residues. CDR3 amino acids: CASSREQGDYEQYF. The CDR3 coding sequence is TGCGCCAGCAGCCGAGAACAGGGGGATTACGAGCAGTACTTC.

The chain carries TRBV28 and TRBJ2-2, with D possibly TRBD2 on 6 matching bases. The CDR3 runs 14 residues. Trimming stripped 8 bases from V and 6 bases from J, with 16 bases between. Germline loops: CDR1 MDHEN, CDR2 SYDVKM. CDR3 DNA sequence: TGTGCCAGCGGAGGCGCGGGGTCCCCCGGGGAGCTGTTTTTT. The encoded protein is CASGGAGSPGELFF.

This rearrangement joins TRBV13 to TRBJ2-3; possible D gene TRBD1, 5 bases. CDR1 PRHDT and CDR2 FYEKMQ come from the germline V gene (reference sequence). The CDR3 is 15 residues long. The V and J ends lost 1 base and 2 bases respectively, with 10 bases between them. For the CDR3, the DNA is TGTGCCAGCAGCTTAGAACAGGCTCTCACAGATACGCAGTATTTT. Its protein product is CASSLEQALTDTQYF.

V is TRBV28 and J is TRBJ1-1, with no clear D. V lost 7 bases and J 0 bases, leaving 12 bases between the germline ends. Germline V CDR1 and CDR2: MDHEN, SYDVKM. The CDR3 is 14 residues long. The CDR3 protein is CASISGLLNTEAFF. CDR3 nucleotides: TGTGCCAGCATTAGCGGACTGTTGAACACTGAAGCTTTCTTT.

The rearrangement links TRBV7-2 to TRBJ2-7; 11 nucleotides match TRBD2. From germline, CDR1 is SGHTA and CDR2 FQGNSA. The CDR3 contains 15 residues. The V gene end was trimmed by 5 bases and the J gene end by 1 base; junction bases not matched to a gene: 4. CDR3: CASSAWTSGSYEQYF. The CDR3 DNA reads as TGTGCCAGCAGCGCCTGGACTAGCGGGTCCTACGAGCAGTACTTC.

The chain carries TRBV5-6 and TRBJ2-2; 11 nucleotides match TRBD2. The CDR3 is 15 amino acids. V was clipped by 4 bases and J by 5 bases; unmatched bases: 4. CDR1 and CDR2 (germline): SGHDT, YYEEEE. In nucleotides, the CDR3 is TGTGCCAGCAGCGTACTAGCGGGAGTTACCGGGGAGCTGTTTTTT. It specifies CASSVLAGVTGELFF.

The chain carries TRBV7-9 and TRBJ1-5, with D perhaps matching TRBD1 (6 bases). CDR1 is SEHNR and CDR2 is FQNEAQ in the germline V gene (reference sequence). This CDR3 has 14 amino acids. V was clipped by 5 bases and J by 6 bases, with 14 bases between them. The CDR3 here is CASSPSGEGQPQHF. For the CDR3, the DNA is TGTGCCAGCAGCCCCTCAGGGGAAGGTCAGCCCCAGCATTTT.

V gene TRBV5-1 combines with J gene TRBJ2-7; 8 nucleotides line up with TRBD2. The V gene's germline CDR1 is SGHRS and CDR2 YFSETQ. V lost 4 bases, J lost 4 bases, and 7 bases stayed unmatched. The CDR3 spans 14 residues. CDR3 coding DNA: TGCGCCAGCAGCGGGGCGGGAGGAAATTACGAGCAGTACTTC. This translates into CASSGAGGNYEQYF.

The V and J genes are TRBV30 and TRBJ2-5, with no clear D. V was clipped by 2 bases and J by 3 bases, with 7 bases between them. Looked up from germline, CDR1 is GTSNPN and CDR2 is SVGIG (reference sequence). The CDR3 runs 12 residues. DNA of the CDR3: TGTGCCTGGAGTTCGGTGGAAGAGACCCAGTACTTC. Encoded protein: CAWSSVEETQYF.

The chain combines TRBV5-5 with TRBJ2-7; TRBD1 matches at 7 bases. CDR3 length: 16 amino acids. The germline gives CDR1 SGHKS, CDR2 YYEKEE (reference sequence). V was pared by 0 bases and J by 2 bases, with 8 bases of the junction left unmatched. The CDR3, as DNA: TGTGCCAGCAGCTTGGTACCGGACAGGTCCGCCTACGAGCAGTACTTC. Protein: CASSLVPDRSAYEQYF.

The chain recombines TRBV21-1 with TRBJ1-3; no check of the table's D call, TRBD1, against the DNA was made. TRBV21-1 corresponds to a pseudogene. The CDR3 contains 18 residues. This CDR3 is CASSAPGQGIFSGNTIYF. The CDR3 DNA reads as TGTGCCAGCAGCGCACCGGGACAGGGTATTTTCTCTGGAAACACCATATATTTT.

The chain joins TRBV25-1 to TRBJ2-1; D possibly corresponds to TRBD2 (6 bases). V was shortened by 9 bases and J by 8 bases, with 17 bases between the two germline ends. CDR3 length: 13 residues. Germline V gene data show CDR1 as MGHDK and CDR2 as SYGVNS. CDR3 sequence reads: CASRDSDWDEQFF. The CDR3 nucleotides are TGTGCCAGTCGGGACTCCGACTGGGATGAGCAGTTCTTC.

CDR3 coding DNA: TGTGCCAGCAGCTTGGAAGTTGGGACAGGGGGCAAATGGAAATCCGGCTACACCTTC. Residues: CASSLEVGTGGKWKSGYTF. The chain recombines TRBV5-4 with TRBJ1-2, with TRBD1 identical over 12 bases. In germline, CDR1 is SGHNT, CDR2 YYREEE (reference sequence). Unmatched junction bases numbered 17, after V lost 0 bases and J lost 8 bases. This CDR3 has 19 amino acids. The whole variable domain, remainder taken from reference TRBV5-4 and TRBJ1-2, is ETGVTQSPTHLIKTRGQQVTLRCSSQSGHNTVSWYQQALGQGPQFIFQYYREEENGRGNFPPRFSGLQFPNYSSELNVNALELDDSALYLCASSLEVGTGGKWKSGYTFGSGTRLTVV.

Only one count was recorded for this clone. The chain links TRBV7-2 to TRBJ1-5, with D hard to call. This CDR3 comprises 12 residues. Germline V gene data show CDR1 as SGHTA and CDR2 as FQGNSA. V was clipped by 1 base and J by 6 bases, with 4 bases between them. The chain's CDR3 is CASSLDLQPQHF. The CDR3 DNA sequence: TGTGCCAGCAGCTTAGATCTTCAGCCCCAGCATTTT.

The V gene is TRBV10-3, the J gene TRBJ2-2; D possibly corresponds to TRBD2 (5 bases). Germline V lookup: CDR1 ENHRY, CDR2 SYGVKD. The CDR3 is 14 amino acids. Trimming removed 11 bases from V and 0 bases from J, with 13 bases in between. In nucleotides, the CDR3 is TGTGCCTCTCGGGGAAGTTCGAACACCGGGGAGCTGTTTTTT. It codes for CASRGSSNTGELFF.

This clone appeared a few times. This sequence joins TRBV15 and TRBJ1-1, with D perhaps TRBD1 (5 bases). This CDR3 is built from 13 residues. With 3 bases removed from V and 1 base from J, the gap between germline ends came to 6 bases. The germline CDR1 and CDR2 sequences are LNHNV and YYDKDF (reference sequence). The CDR3 loop reads CATSSRGNTEAFF. The DNA of the CDR3 is TGTGCCACCAGCAGTAGGGGGAACACTGAAGCTTTCTTT.

The chain has TRBV4-2 and TRBJ2-7; 8 bases fit TRBD1. From germline, CDR1 is LGHNA and CDR2 YNFKEQ. This CDR3 is 17 amino acids long. V dropped 0 bases and J dropped 0; count of bases not matched to a gene: 7. This CDR3 reads CASSQDAWTGSSYEQYF. In DNA form, the CDR3 reads TGTGCCAGCAGCCAAGATGCTTGGACAGGGAGCTCCTACGAGCAGTACTTC.

The chain employs TRBV9 and TRBJ1-4; possibly TRBD1 for D (5 bases). The germline gives CDR1 SGDLS, CDR2 YYNGEE. V was clipped by 3 bases and J by 4 bases, with 10 bases between them. This CDR3 is built from 14 residues. The CDR3 here is CASSADSLNEKLFF. For the CDR3, the DNA is TGTGCCAGCAGCGCCGACAGTCTTAATGAAAAACTGTTTTTT. Full variable domain (rest looked up from reference TRBV9 and TRBJ1-4): DSGVTQTPKHLITATGQRVTLRCSPRSGDLSVYWYQQSLDQGLQFLIQYYNGEERAKGNILERFSAQQFPDLHSELNLSSLELGDSALYFCASSADSLNEKLFFGSGTQLSVL.

V is TRBV28 and J is TRBJ2-7, with a weak D call TRBD1 (5 bases). CDR1 and CDR2 from the germline V gene are MDHEN and SYDVKM. With 5 bases removed from V and 3 bases from J, the gap between germline ends came to 14 bases. The CDR3 consists of 14 residues. The CDR3 nucleotides read TGTGCCAGCAGTCTACGACAGAAGAGCTACGAGCAGTACTTC. Translation gives CASSLRQKSYEQYF.

CDR3 DNA: TGTGCCAGCGTGGACAGGGGCTACAATGAGCAGTTCTTC. This encodes CASVDRGYNEQFF. The rearrangement joins TRBV21-1 to TRBJ2-1; the table's D call of TRBD1 was not tested on the DNA. TRBV21-1 is termed a pseudogene. The CDR3 is made up of 13 amino acids.

This chain uses TRBV6-1 with TRBJ1-5; no clear D. The V end was cut by 4 bases, the J end by 7 bases, with 14 bases between. The CDR3 is made up of 14 amino acids. Per the germline V gene, CDR1 is MNHNS and CDR2 is SASEGT. The CDR3 DNA reads TGTGCCAGCAGTGGGGCCTTGGTATCGCAGCCCCAGCATTTT. As protein: CASSGALVSQPQHF.

The chain carries TRBV6-5 and TRBJ2-7, with a weak D call TRBD1 (6 bases). The CDR3 length is 13 residues. The V gene lost 5 bases and the J gene lost 6 bases, with 14 bases spanning the gap. CDR1 is MNHEY, CDR2 SVGAGI, per germline. CDR3 sequence: CASSRTDFSEQYF. CDR3 coding DNA: TGTGCCAGCAGTCGGACAGATTTTAGCGAGCAGTACTTC.

This sequence joins TRBV25-1 and TRBJ2-1, with 8 bases fitting TRBD2. Losses at the gene ends were 3 bases for V and 8 bases for J; bases not matched to a gene: 9. CDR1 is MGHDK and CDR2 is SYGVNS in the germline V gene. This CDR3 spans 15 amino acids. This chain's CDR3 is CASSDFGSGVDEQFF. Written as DNA, the CDR3 is TGTGCCAGCAGTGATTTCGGTAGCGGGGTCGATGAGCAGTTCTTC.